This T cell receptor (beta chain) was recovered during a study of blood T cell repertoires in COVID-19. Study-level information: T cells, B-cell-depleted T cells, or PBMCs provided the cDNA or gDNA that served as material.

Authors' processing steps: The assay estimated nucleated cells by amplifying reference gene primers. TCRdb keeps only in-frame clones here, not all; method: immunoSEQ multiplex PCR. The V and J calls and the clone size are those of that table, but D and trimming were determined from the DNA. Of approximately 37,000 clones in the sample, 75% to 90% were seen once. Trimming cost V 6 bases and J 6 bases; bases outside gene matches: 9. Germline V gene sequence: CDR1 GTSNPN, CDR2 SVGIG (reference sequence). CDR3 length: 13 amino acids. The sequence was collected from a human donor in a cohort sampled during active COVID-19. The sample consisted of peripheral blood. The chain combines TRBV30 with TRBJ1-2; 8 bases are shared with TRBD1. CDR3 DNA sequence: TGTGCCTGTACAAGAATGACAGGGGATGGCTACACCTTC. It specifies CACTRMTGDGYTF.